The sequence of this TCR beta chain was determined in a study of regulatory T cells in long-lasting Graves disease. At the level of the study: Persistent Graves' disease required over 5 years of antithyroid drugs and positive TSH receptor antibodies. General study results and limits: It was peripheral blood alone, not thyroid tissue, that was studied. A greater number of public clonotypes (over 2,500) was shared by persistent patients than by new patients (approximately 910).

iRepertoire HTBI primers and Arm-PCR of CDR3 regions built TCR beta libraries. TCRdb analysed the multiplex PCR reads with MiXCR anew, one entry per CDR3 protein. The repertoire holds around 450,000 distinct CDR3 sequences, around a fifth seen once, with roughly 6.9% in the top ten. In the case of this clonotype: The antigen is unknown.

The time point here: persistent/refractory GD, antithyroid drugs over 5 years with positive TRAb. PBMC-extracted RNA yielded the TCR library. The sequencing here drew on peripheral blood mononuclear cells (PBMCs), taken when the disease was refractory, from a patient treated with antithyroid drugs. The clonotype comes from a female donor with Graves disease.

This CDR3 is CASSFGLAGGSLADEQYF. The CDR3 DNA follows: TGTGCCAGCAGCTTCGGACTAGCGGGAGGGTCCCTTGCGGACGAGCAGTACTTC. This sequence joins TRBV7-9 and TRBJ2-5, with TRBD2 matching 15 bases. The J call could be wrong; TRBJ2-7 is a better fit for the DNA end. CDR3 length: 18 residues. The germline CDR1 and CDR2 sequences are SEHNR and FQNEAQ (reference sequence).